Presented here are 16 T cell receptor beta chains from one specimen sequenced in a study of cytomegalovirus exposure and HLA in healthy donors. The assay was immunoSEQ multiplex PCR, and TCRdb's table has in-frame clones only and misses some. This sample has about 180,000 clones, with around nine tenths found just once. The specimen sequenced was PBMCs. The source of these receptors is a woman aged 30 to 39 in good health and CMV-seronegative.

The chain couples TRBV4-1 to TRBJ2-7, with a possible D match to TRBD2 (6 bases). Germline lookup yields CDR1 MGHRA and CDR2 YSYEKL. This CDR3 contains 14 residues. Between the trimmed V and J ends, which lost 2 bases and 4 bases, there was a span of 12 bases. CDR3 protein: CASSQPGTLYEQYF. The CDR3 region has the DNA TGCGCCAGCAGCCAACCCGGGACTCTGTACGAGCAGTACTTC.

The chain carries TRBV15 and TRBJ2-4, with a weak D call TRBD2 (6 bases). The CDR3 sequence is 19 residues long. Germline V gene lookup returns CDR1 LNHNV and CDR2 YYDKDF (reference sequence). V lost 3 bases and J lost 0, with 21 bases in between. CDR3 amino acids: CATSRGDFGPLLAKNIQYF. CDR3 bases: TGTGCCACCAGCAGGGGGGACTTTGGGCCGCTTCTAGCCAAAAACATTCAGTACTTC.

The chain couples TRBV5-1 to TRBJ2-7; 7 bases align to TRBD1. The CDR3 is 11 amino acids. From germline, CDR1 is SGHRS and CDR2 YFSETQ. V shed 7 bases, J shed 6 bases, and the junction held 4 bases outside the gene matches. The DNA of the CDR3 is TGCGCCAGCGAGTCAGGGGGCGAGCAGTACTTC. This encodes CASESGGEQYF. Full variable domain (missing parts from reference TRBV5-1 and TRBJ2-7): KAGVTQTPRYLIKTRGQQVTLSCSPISGHRSVSWYQQTPGQGLQFLFEYFSETQRNKGNFPGRFSGRQFSNSRSEMNVSTLELGDSALYLCASESGGEQYFGPGTRLTVT.

The CDR3 protein is CASSVGQGAFYGYTF. The CDR3 DNA is TGTGCCAGCAGCGTAGGACAGGGGGCTTTTTATGGCTACACCTTC. The chain employs TRBV9 and TRBJ1-2; 10 nucleotides line up with TRBD1. This CDR3 is 15 amino acids long. In germline, CDR1 is SGDLS, CDR2 YYNGEE. V was pared by 0 bases and J by 5 bases, with 4 bases of the junction left unmatched. The whole variable domain, filled in from reference TRBV9 and TRBJ1-2, reads DSGVTQTPKHLITATGQRVTLRCSPRSGDLSVYWYQQSLDQGLQFLIQYYNGEERAKGNILERFSAQQFPDLHSELNLSSLELGDSALYFCASSVGQGAFYGYTFGSGTRLTVV.

The rearrangement joins TRBV7-9 to TRBJ1-1; 7 bases map to TRBD1. Looked up from germline, CDR1 is SEHNR and CDR2 is FQNEAQ (reference sequence). There are 14 residues in the CDR3. Losses at the gene ends were 6 bases for V and 1 base for J; bases not matched to a gene: 5. The CDR3 region has the DNA TGTGCCAGCAGTTTGACAGGGCCGAACACTGAAGCTTTCTTT. Its translation is CASSLTGPNTEAFF.

The chain is built from TRBV19 and TRBJ1-1; D unresolved. The CDR3 sequence is 11 residues long. Germline V gene data show CDR1 as LNHDA and CDR2 as SQIVND (reference sequence). Trimming took 10 bases from V and 1 from J, leaving 7 bases between them. CDR3 residues: CATNSNTEAFF. DNA for the CDR3: TGTGCCACCAACTCGAACACTGAAGCTTTCTTT.

V and J are TRBV7-9 and TRBJ1-1; TRBD1 might be the D (6 bases). With 2 bases removed from V and 7 bases from J, the gap between germline ends came to 11 bases. From germline, CDR1 is SEHNR and CDR2 FQNEAQ (reference sequence). The CDR3 is made up of 13 amino acids. DNA for the CDR3: TGTGCCAGCAGCTTACAGGGGCGGAATGAAGCTTTCTTT. Translated: CASSLQGRNEAFF.

The chain is built from TRBV14 and TRBJ1-1; no clear D gene. Trimming removed 4 bases at V and 6 bases at J, with 15 bases between. CDR3 length equals 14 residues. CDR1 is SGHDN and CDR2 is FVKESK in the germline V gene. In DNA form, the CDR3 reads TGTGCCAGCAGCCGCGCCCCAGGTCGTCCTGAAGCTTTCTTT. Residues: CASSRAPGRPEAFF.

The chain has TRBV4-2 and TRBJ1-6; 11 bases are shared with TRBD1. Germline V CDR1 and CDR2: LGHNA, YNFKEQ. CDR3 size: 18 residues. With V trimmed by 1 base and J by 0 bases, 2 bases remained unmatched. CDR3 in DNA: TGTGCCAGCAGCCAAGGGGGGACAGGGGGCTCCTATAATTCACCCCTCCACTTT. Translation: CASSQGGTGGSYNSPLHF.

V gene TRBV11-2 combines with J gene TRBJ1-1, with 8 bases fitting TRBD1. V gave up 3 bases and J gave up 5 bases; unmatched junction bases: 5. The length of the CDR3 is 14 residues. CDR1 and CDR2 from the germline V gene are SGHAT and FQNNGV. CDR3 bases: TGTGCCAGCAGCTTCACAGGGGGACAAACTGAAGCTTTCTTT. It encodes CASSFTGGQTEAFF.

The rearrangement links TRBV5-6 to TRBJ2-1; tentative D call: TRBD1 (6 bases). This CDR3 has 15 amino acids. Trimming removed 3 bases from V and 7 bases from J, with 17 bases in between. Germline CDR1 is SGHDT and CDR2 is YYEEEE. The CDR3 reads CASSSYRAGENEQFF. CDR3 DNA: TGTGCCAGCAGCTCCTACAGGGCCGGGGAGAATGAGCAGTTCTTC.

The chain has TRBV5-1 and TRBJ2-1; tentative D call: TRBD2 (5 bases). Germline V CDR1 and CDR2: SGHRS, YFSETQ. The CDR3 has 12 amino acids. V was shortened by 2 bases and J by 9 bases, with 9 bases between the two germline ends. The CDR3 DNA reads TGCGCCAGCAGCTTTCCCGCGGGTGAGCAGTTCTTC. It translates to CASSFPAGEQFF.

A single count supports this clone. The V and J genes are TRBV19 and TRBJ2-3; 8 positions agree with TRBD2. Trimming removed 4 bases from V and 4 bases from J; junction bases left unmatched: 13. In germline, CDR1 is LNHDA, CDR2 SQIVND (reference sequence). CDR3 length: 17 amino acids. The CDR3 loop is CASSTTFPGGRADTQYF. In DNA, the CDR3 is TGTGCCAGTAGTACTACGTTCCCGGGGGGGCGTGCAGATACGCAGTATTTT.

The CDR3 bases are TGTGCCGCACGAGACAAAAATGAAAAACTGTTTTTT. Its translation: CAARDKNEKLFF. The chain has TRBV6-5 and TRBJ1-4, with D unresolved. The CDR3 has 12 residues. V shed 11 bases and J shed 5 bases, with 12 bases lying between them. From germline, CDR1 is MNHEY and CDR2 SVGAGI.

This clone was seen just once. This sequence joins TRBV7-9 and TRBJ2-7; D is perhaps TRBD1 (5 bases). The CDR3 spans 13 residues. CDR1 and CDR2 (germline): SEHNR, FQNEAQ (reference sequence). Trimming took off 2 bases at V and 4 bases at J, with 9 bases between the two ends. The CDR3: CASSLLSGYEQYF. CDR3 nucleotides: TGTGCCAGCAGCTTACTATCAGGGTACGAGCAGTACTTC.

The V call is TRBV7-8, the J call TRBJ1-5, with D possibly matching TRBD1 (6 bases). Germline V gene sequence: CDR1 SGHVS, CDR2 FQNEAQ. V lost 6 bases and J lost 6, with 12 bases in between. The CDR3 has 13 amino acids. CDR3 DNA sequence: TGTGCCAGCAGTCGAAGGGGGGGTCAGCCCCAGCATTTT. It yields the protein CASSRRGGQPQHF.